The present TCR beta chain was sequenced within a study of T cells in narcolepsy. Study-wide points: Autoreactive clonotypes reportedly recurred in blood of same and different patients, not controls.

Sequencing was performed with immunoSEQ multiplex PCR; in TCRdb, only in-frame clones are kept and a portion is missing. The repertoire holds over 25,000 clones, with more than 75% as singletons. The CDR3 sequence is 14 residues long. CDR1 and CDR2 from the germline V gene are SNHLY and FYNNEI. V was pared by 2 bases and J by 5 bases, with 0 bases of the junction left unmatched. As concerns this clone: Its antigen is not known.

Specimen: CD45RA- memory CD4+ T cells from PBMCs. The chain employs TRBV2 and TRBJ1-6, with 7 bases identical to TRBD1. This TCR came from a human donor with narcolepsy. CDR3 sequence: CASSEQGDNSPLHF. The DNA for the CDR3 is TGTGCCAGCAGTGAACAGGGGGATAATTCACCCCTCCACTTT.